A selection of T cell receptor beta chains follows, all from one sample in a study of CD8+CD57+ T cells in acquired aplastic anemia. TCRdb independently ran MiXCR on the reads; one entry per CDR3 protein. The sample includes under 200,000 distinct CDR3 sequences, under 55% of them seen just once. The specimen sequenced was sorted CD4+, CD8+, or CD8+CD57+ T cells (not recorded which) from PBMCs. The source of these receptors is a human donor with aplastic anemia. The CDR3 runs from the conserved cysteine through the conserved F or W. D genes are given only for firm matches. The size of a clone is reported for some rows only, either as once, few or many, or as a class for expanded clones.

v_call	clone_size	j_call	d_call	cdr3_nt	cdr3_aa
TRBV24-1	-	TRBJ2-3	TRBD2	TGTGCCACCAGTGAACGTAGCGGGAGGGCCAAGTACACCACAGATACGCAGTATTTT	CATSERSGRAKYTTDTQYF
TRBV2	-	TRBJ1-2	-	TGTGCCAGCCGTGAGACAGCTTATGGCTACACCTTC	CASRETAYGYTF
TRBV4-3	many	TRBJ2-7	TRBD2	TGCGCCAGCAGCCAAAACGGACTAGCGGGAGGGACGCAGTACTTC	CASSQNGLAGGTQYF
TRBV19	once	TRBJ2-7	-	TGCGCCAGCAGCCAAGGATTCGACGGCTACGAGCAGTACTTC	CASSQGFDGYEQYF
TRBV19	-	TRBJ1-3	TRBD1	TGTGCCAGTAGTCTATGGACAGGGATCTCTGGAAACACCATATATTTT	CASSLWTGISGNTIYF
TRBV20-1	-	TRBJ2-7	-	TGCAGTGCGACCGGACAACCAGGGGTCTACGAGCAGTACTTC	CSATGQPGVYEQYF
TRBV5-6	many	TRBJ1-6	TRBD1	TGTGCCAGCAGCGTGGGACAGGTCCCTAATTCACCCCTCCACTTT	CASSVGQVPNSPLHF
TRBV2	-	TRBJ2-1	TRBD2	TGTGCCAGCAGTGAAGGGGTCGGACTAGTCGTCTACAATGAGCAGTTCTTC	CASSEGVGLVVYNEQFF
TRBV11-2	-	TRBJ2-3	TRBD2	TGTGCCAGCAGCCGCCAGACGGGGGGACGAGATACGCAGTATTTT	CASSRQTGGRDTQYF
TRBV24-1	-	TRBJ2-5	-	TGTGCCACCGTCGCGGGAAGGATGGAGACCCAGTACTTC	CATVAGRMETQYF
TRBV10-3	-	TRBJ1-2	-	TGTGCCAGCAGTTCCGTCTTTACAGGACTCGACAGCTATGGCTACACCTTC	CASSSVFTGLDSYGYTF
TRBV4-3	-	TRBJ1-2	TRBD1	TGCGCCAGCAGCGCCGGGACAGGGGTTCAATATGGCCACACCTTC	CASSAGTGVQYGHTF
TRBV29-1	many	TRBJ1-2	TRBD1	TGCAGCGTCGAGCCGGGACAGTGGCGTGGCTACACCTTC	CSVEPGQWRGYTF
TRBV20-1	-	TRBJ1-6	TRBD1	TGCAGTGGGACGGACAGGCCGATAGGGGCCTATAATTCACCCCTCCACTTT	CSGTDRPIGAYNSPLHF
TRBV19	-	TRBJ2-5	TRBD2	TGTGCCAGTAGAGGTCCGGGAGGGGCAGAAGAGACCCAGTACTTC	CASRGPGGAEETQYF
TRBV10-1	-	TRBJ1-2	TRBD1	TGCCCCAGCCGTGCCGGACAGGGTGATGGCTACACCTTC	CPSRAGQGDGYTF
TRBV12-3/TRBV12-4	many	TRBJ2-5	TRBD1	TGTGCCAGCAGTTGGGGAGATAGGACAGGGGAACAAGAGACCCAGTACTTC	CASSWGDRTGEQETQYF
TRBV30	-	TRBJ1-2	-	TGTGCCTGGAGTCCTAGGGTGGTTGGCGGCTACACCTTC	CAWSPRVVGGYTF
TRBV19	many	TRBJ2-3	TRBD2	TGTGCCAGTACCGGGACTAGCGGGAGGGCCTTCGGGACGCAGTATTTT	CASTGTSGRAFGTQYF
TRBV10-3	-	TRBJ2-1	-	TGTGCCATCAGTGAGGGGGCCCGGGAGCAGTTCTTC	CAISEGAREQFF
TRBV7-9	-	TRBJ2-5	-	TGTGCCAGCAGCTTTCGGGGAAGAGGGACCCAGTACTTC	CASSFRGRGTQYF
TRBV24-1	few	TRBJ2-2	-	TGTGCCACCAGGGAGGGGTCGGACACCGGGGAGCTGTTTTTT	CATREGSDTGELFF
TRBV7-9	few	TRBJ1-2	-	TGTGCCAGCAGCCGCGACGGGTACTATGGCTACACCTTC	CASSRDGYYGYTF
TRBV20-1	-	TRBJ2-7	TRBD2	TGCAGTGCTAGAGGGGATGGCGGGAGGGCGGACCATCCCTACGAGCAGTACTTC	CSARGDGGRADHPYEQYF
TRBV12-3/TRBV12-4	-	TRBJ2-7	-	TGTGCCAGCAGTCCCACCCAAACCTCGGCCTACGAGCAGTACTTC	CASSPTQTSAYEQYF
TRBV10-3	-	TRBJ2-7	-	TGTGCCATCAGAGTACGGGACTCCCTGGACTACGAGCAGTACTTC	CAIRVRDSLDYEQYF
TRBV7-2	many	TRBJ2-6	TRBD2	TGTGCCAGCAGCTTAATTCGAGGGAGGGCAGGGGCCAACGTCCTGACTTTC	CASSLIRGRAGANVLTF
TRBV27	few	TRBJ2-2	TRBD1	TGTGCCAGCACCGGGACAGGGTTAGCCGGGGAGCTGTTTTTT	CASTGTGLAGELFF